Only one count was recorded for the clone carrying this TCR beta chain. The antigen is not known. Germline CDR1 and CDR2: LNHDA and SQIVND (reference sequence). CDR3 size: 15 residues. The trim removed 3 bases at V and 3 bases at J, leaving 4 bases unmatched. The entry originates in a study of shared clonotypes between healthy human individuals. Generated by immunoSEQ multiplex PCR, the TCRdb table keeps only in-frame clones and is missing some. The data hold 450,000 to 500,000 clones, with approximately 80% observed a single time. General study points: Represented diversity (both genetic and exposure-history) was limited by the small number of donors. Clonotype sharing among donors, it was expected, would be affected by sequencing depth.

The sequenced material came from PBMCs. The chain carries TRBV19 and TRBJ2-1, with 8 bases identical to TRBD2. This receptor was obtained from a woman aged 40 to 50 in good health. Some clones in this sample may be carry-over from other donors' samples. The CDR3 nucleotides are TGTGCCAGTAGTATGGGGCGGGGGGACTACAATGAGCAGTTCTTC. Residues: CASSMGRGDYNEQFF.